The 16 T cell receptor beta chains given below trace back to one sample, sequenced in a study of blood T cell repertoires in COVID-19. Some clones are missing from TCRdb's copy, which holds only in-frame ones; the method was immunoSEQ multiplex PCR. The sample includes roughly 120,000 clones, around 68% of them seen just once. Sequenced: peripheral blood. The receptors here all came from a woman in her fifties or sixties with acute or convalescent COVID-19.

This clone was observed a single time. The rearrangement links TRBV19 to TRBJ1-2; TRBD1 agrees at 11 bases. The CDR3 has 15 residues. The V gene end was trimmed by 2 bases and the J gene end by 3 bases; junction bases not matched to a gene: 2. Germline V gene data show CDR1 as LNHDA and CDR2 as SQIVND (reference sequence). The CDR3 is CASSISDRGHYGYTF. CDR3 coding DNA: TGTGCCAGTAGTATATCGGACAGGGGGCACTATGGCTACACCTTC.

This chain connects TRBV6-6 to TRBJ1-2; 9 bases fit TRBD1. Germline trimming cut 5 bases from V and 5 bases from J; bases unmatched to any gene: 9. Germline V CDR1 and CDR2: MNHNY, SVGAGI (reference sequence). CDR3 size: 15 residues. Written as DNA, the CDR3 is TGTGCCAGCAGTCCCACGGACAGGGGTTGGTATGGCTACACCTTC. Amino acid sequence: CASSPTDRGWYGYTF.

This chain uses TRBV5-6 with TRBJ2-7, with 8 bases aligning to TRBD1. The germline V gene has CDR1 SGHDT and CDR2 YYEEEE. Trimming took 1 base from V and 4 from J; bases not matched to a gene: 7. This CDR3 is built from 15 residues. In DNA, the CDR3 is TGTGCCAGCAGCTTGAACAGGGGGATAGGGTACGAGCAGTACTTC. As protein: CASSLNRGIGYEQYF.

This chain uses TRBV5-1 with TRBJ1-6, with 9 bases identical to TRBD1. V trimming: 0 bases; J trimming: 14 bases; junction bases outside the gene matches: 9. The CDR3 spans 15 residues. From germline, CDR1 is SGHRS and CDR2 YFSETQ. The CDR3 loop is CASSLGGQGLKSLHF. CDR3 in DNA: TGCGCCAGCAGCTTGGGGGGACAGGGCCTTAAGTCCCTCCACTTT.

The CDR3 loop reads CASSFPRGTGHNYGYTF. In DNA, the CDR3 is TGTGCCAGCAGTTTCCCCCGGGGGACAGGCCATAACTATGGCTACACCTTC. The genes are TRBV28 and TRBJ1-2; 8 positions agree with TRBD1. CDR3 length: 17 amino acids. Unmatched junction bases numbered 10, after V lost 3 bases and J lost 1 base. Looked up from germline, CDR1 is MDHEN and CDR2 is SYDVKM.

The chain couples TRBV5-1 to TRBJ1-2; D possibly corresponds to TRBD1 (6 bases). Trimming removed 0 bases at V and 8 bases at J, with 14 bases between. CDR1 is SGHRS, CDR2 YFSETQ, per germline. CDR3 length equals 14 residues. This chain's CDR3 is CASSLEQGYEGYTF. CDR3 nucleotide sequence: TGCGCCAGCAGCTTGGAGCAGGGGTATGAAGGCTACACCTTC. The full variable domain, in which reference TRBV5-1 and TRBJ1-2 provide the parts outside the CDR3, is KAGVTQTPRYLIKTRGQQVTLSCSPISGHRSVSWYQQTPGQGLQFLFEYFSETQRNKGNFPGRFSGRQFSNSRSEMNVSTLELGDSALYLCASSLEQGYEGYTFGSGTRLTVV.

The rearrangement links TRBV16 to TRBJ1-2; D is uncertain. The length of the CDR3 is 12 residues. V was cut by 3 bases and J by 4 bases, with 6 bases left in between. Germline V lookup: CDR1 KGHSY, CDR2 FQNENV. The DNA of the CDR3 is TGTGCCAGCAGCCAGGCCAGCTATGGCTACACCTTC. Translating it yields CASSQASYGYTF. Together with reference TRBV16 and TRBJ1-2, the CDR3 gives the full variable domain: GEEVAQTPKHLVRGEGQKAKLYCAPIKGHSYVFWYQQVLKNEFKFLISFQNENVFDETGMPKERFSAKCLPNSPCSLEIQATKLEDSAVYFCASSQASYGYTFGSGTRLTVV.

This chain uses TRBV19 with TRBJ1-5, with 9 bases that match TRBD1. The V gene's germline CDR1 is LNHDA and CDR2 SQIVND (reference sequence). CDR3 length: 16 residues. The J segment lost 2 bases and the V segment lost 3 bases, leaving 5 bases of the junction unmatched. The CDR3: CASSMGTGKGNQPQHF. DNA for the CDR3: TGTGCCAGTAGTATGGGGACAGGGAAGGGCAATCAGCCCCAGCATTTT.

The chain carries TRBV6-1 and TRBJ2-7; 8 bases align to TRBD2. The CDR3 is made up of 14 amino acids. Trimming cost V 2 bases and J 4 bases; bases outside gene matches: 4. Germline values: CDR1 MNHNS, CDR2 SASEGT. The CDR3 sequence: CASSETSGRYEQYF. CDR3 bases: TGTGCCAGCAGTGAAACTAGCGGCCGATACGAGCAGTACTTC.

This clone was seen a few times. The chain uses TRBV4-3 and TRBJ2-2; maybe TRBD2 (6 bases). The CDR3 is 15 amino acids. Germline CDR1 is LGHNA and CDR2 is YSLEER. V lost 0 bases, J lost 7 bases, and 12 bases lay in between. The CDR3 DNA is TGCGCCAGCAGCCAAGATAGGCTAGCGCACGGGGAGCTGTTTTTT. Protein: CASSQDRLAHGELFF.

This clone has only a few counts. The V call is TRBV27, the J call TRBJ1-6; the D gene is possibly TRBD1 (5 bases). The V gene's germline CDR1 is MNHEY and CDR2 SMNVEV (reference sequence). V gave up 5 bases and J gave up 10 bases, with 21 bases separating them. The CDR3 consists of 16 residues. Here the CDR3 DNA reads TGTGCCAGCAGTCCCAGGGAACCCGCTTTGAGGTCACCCCTCCACTTT. Its translation: CASSPREPALRSPLHF.

This clone was found a few times. V usage is TRBV24-1 and J usage is TRBJ2-2; D gene uncertain. This CDR3 is 16 amino acids long. Trimming took off 0 bases at V and 6 bases at J, with 13 bases between the two ends. Per the germline V gene, CDR1 is KGHDR and CDR2 is SFDVKD. This CDR3 is CATSDLLTANPGELFF. DNA for the CDR3: TGTGCCACCAGTGATTTGCTAACCGCTAACCCCGGGGAGCTGTTTTTT.

V and J are TRBV7-9 and TRBJ1-1; D is perhaps TRBD1 (6 bases). The CDR3 length is 13 residues. The V gene lost 3 bases and the J gene lost 4 bases, with 9 bases spanning the gap. In germline, CDR1 is SEHNR, CDR2 FQNEAQ (reference sequence). The CDR3 DNA follows: TGTGCCAGCAGCTTGGACAGACCCACTGAAGCTTTCTTT. This codes for CASSLDRPTEAFF.

The chain is built from TRBV28 and TRBJ1-2, with a possible D match to TRBD1 (6 bases). This CDR3 comprises 14 residues. With 3 bases removed from V and 10 bases from J, the gap between germline ends came to 18 bases. The germline gives CDR1 MDHEN, CDR2 SYDVKM. The CDR3 DNA is TGTGCCAGCAGTTTGGAGGCACAGGGTCGTGACTACACCTTC. Amino acid sequence: CASSLEAQGRDYTF.

The rearrangement uses TRBV28 and TRBJ1-1; D not certain. CDR1 is MDHEN and CDR2 is SYDVKM in the germline V gene. The CDR3 runs 13 residues. V was trimmed by 4 bases and J by 2 bases, leaving 8 bases between them. CDR3: CASSSRGNTEAFF. As DNA, the CDR3 is TGTGCCAGCAGTTCCCGAGGAAACACTGAAGCTTTCTTT.

This clone was found a few times. This chain joins TRBV7-2 and TRBJ2-2; 9 bases match TRBD2. Germline V gene sequence: CDR1 SGHTA, CDR2 FQGNSA. CDR3 size: 16 residues. The ends lost 4 bases at V and 6 bases at J; junction bases unmatched: 9. This chain's CDR3 is CASSSVGLAGPGELFF. CDR3 sequence (DNA): TGTGCCAGCAGCTCGGTAGGGCTAGCGGGGCCCGGGGAGCTGTTTTTT.